This T cell receptor beta chain originates from a study of blood T cells in healthy people across ages (dated by TCRdb to the mid-2010s). For the wider study: Template switching captured roughly one uniquely barcoded TCR beta cDNA molecule per two T cells in model experiments. Age-related changes in TCR beta repertoire diversity were measured in the study by deep sequencing normalized with unique cDNA molecular identifiers. The donors were split into four age groups: young (average about 15 years), middle-aged (39), aged (62) and long-lived (under 85). To avoid experimental bias, donors of different ages were distributed randomly across sequencing lanes. For two donors (one aged 18 to 30 and one aged 80 or older), the study analyzed two additional independent replicas of 1 million unique cDNA reads from the same blood draw. Here is what the overall study found, with its caveats: Because the CMV infection status of the donors was unknown, age-related changes in expanded clonotypes may potentially have been confounded. Compared with the aged group, more naive CD4+ T cells, fewer expanded clones and increased TCR diversity were shown by the long-lived group, suggesting age selection. A strong correlation was found between observed TCR beta diversity and the percentage of naive T cells measured by flow cytometry. As age increased, observed TCR beta diversity per million T cells dropped in a roughly linear way, and a significant reduction was already evident by age around 41. Because profiling used bulk unsorted PBMCs, naive and antigen-experienced compartments could not be compared conclusively. Estimates of total diversity based on one million sequenced T cells were considered lower bounds and underestimates.

A remark on this clonotype: What antigen it recognizes has not been identified. Nothing much larger sits one base from this clone, and base qualities are not available.

Receptors were amplified or captured by 5' RACE. For sequencing, an Illumina HiSeq 2500 was employed. The second PCR ran for about 7 to 11 cycles and used a J-beta primer mix along with a sample-barcoded 5' primer. A template-switch 5' adaptor carrying 12 random nucleotides introduced a unique molecular identifier onto each TCR beta cDNA molecule. Each sample yielded at least 3 million CDR3-containing paired-end reads. All of the RNA was converted into first-strand cDNA using the Mint cDNA synthesis kit, with a TRBC-specific oligonucleotide serving as the primer. Following uracil-DNA glycosylase treatment, a first 18-cycle PCR with universal primers M1SS and BC2_uni_R was performed on all cDNA. Per the authors' processing: Each sample was normalized by randomly selecting 1 million high-quality reads, each carrying a distinct molecular identifier. Instead of being binned into consensus sequences, reads with shared molecular identifiers were discarded. MiTCR, set to a Q25 quality threshold and the strictest error-elimination algorithm, was used for CDR3 identification, clonotype clustering and error correction. Lower-bound total TCR beta diversity was estimated with a nonparametric unseen species model using Euler transformation. The public sequencing data were trimmed at Q25 with fastp and processed into clonotypes with MiXCR by TCRdb, which kept only in-frame beta chains. Entries that share a CDR3 protein sequence are merged under the most common genes and DNA. For this entry, the V and J calls and clone size follow TCRdb and not the study's own pipeline. In all, the sample holds about 1.8 million distinct CDR3 sequences, and roughly 49% of those were seen once. The ten largest account for around 2.1% of the sample.

CDR1 and CDR2 (SGHVS, FQNEAQ) derive from the germline V gene. From the cysteine up to the phenylalanine, the CDR3 has a length of 16 residues. Here the CDR3 DNA is all that survives: 48 bases in frame from base 1. The 39 donors, aged about 6 to 100 years, were systemically healthy Caucasian individuals from Russia. Each donor gave about 9.8 milliliters of peripheral blood, drawn into EDTA-treated Vacutainer tubes. Ficoll-Paque density-gradient centrifugation was used to isolate PBMCs, with at least 6.5 million per sample. Total RNA, at least 6 micrograms per sample, was extracted from PBMCs with Trizol reagent. Naive CD45RAhigh/CD27high T cell percentages were measured by flow cytometry on a PBMC aliquot from every donor.

Here the chain combines TRBV7-8 and TRBJ2-4, with TRBD1 matching 9 junction bases. The DNA end lines up better with TRBJ2-7; the J call may be wrong. The sequence came from a woman in her thirties or forties in good health. Source material: blood. CDR3 sequence: CASSSPRKGQGYEQYF. The DNA reads as follows: TGTGCCAGCAGCTCCCCTAGGAAGGGACAGGGATACGAGCAGTACTTC.